This T cell receptor beta chain was profiled in a study of spatial heterogeneity in lung cancer. Study context: Any follow-up PBMC samples that were available went on to be sequenced, and the median time to follow-up was roughly two years after resection. Every unique TCR and UMI combination, on average, appeared more than ten times in raw reads.

This clonotype was seen ten or more times. From the 5' RACE reads, TCRdb called clonotypes with MiXCR, one entry per CDR3 protein. The sample carries 72,000 or so distinct CDR3 sequences, 8% to 9.5% recorded once. Time point of the sample: blood at routine non-recurrence follow-up after resection. Sequencing of whole RNA from tumor, nontumor lung or frozen PBMC involved no sorting. The CDR3 extends over 13 amino acids. CDR1 is LNHNV, CDR2 YYDKDF, per germline (reference sequence). Trimming removed 0 bases at V and 5 bases at J, with 7 bases between. This chain joins TRBV15 and TRBJ1-2, with D unresolved. This specimen consisted of PBMCs, obtained at follow-up. The receptor's source is a female donor with early-stage non-small cell lung cancer. The CDR3 spells CATSREGIYGYTF. CDR3 DNA: TGTGCCACCAGCAGAGAGGGAATTTATGGCTACACCTTC.